This T cell receptor (beta chain) was captured by sequencing in a study of blood T cell repertoires in COVID-19. Background on the study: Researchers got acute and convalescent COVID-19 samples from the United States, Italy and Spain.

Seattle's cohort entered during active infection and was followed longitudinally. How the authors handled the data: Scientists estimated how many nucleated cells there were by amplifying reference gene primers. Sequenced by immunoSEQ multiplex PCR; TCRdb stores in-frame clones only, minus some. The V and J calls and clone size were taken over from that table, and D and trimming were inferred from the DNA. The repertoire holds approximately 300,000 clones, with roughly 90% as singletons. The CDR3 contains 15 residues. V was trimmed by 5 bases and J by 1 base, leaving 14 bases between them. Germline V CDR1 and CDR2: PRHDT, FYEKMQ (reference sequence).

The receptor comes from a middle-aged woman with COVID-19, enrolled during active disease. The chain carries TRBV13 and TRBJ1-1; weak D call: TRBD1 (5 bases). Sequencing was carried out using peripheral blood. CDR3 bases: TGTGCCAGCAGCACCACAGGTGAGGCGAACACTGAAGCTTTCTTT. Residues: CASSTTGEANTEAFF.